This is a list of T cell receptor beta chains from one sample in a study of CD8 T cells in ankylosing spondylitis. TCRdb recomputed calls from the 5' RACE reads with MiXCR, one row per CDR3 protein. The data show fewer than 250,000 distinct CDR3 sequences, more than 9% seen once. The sequenced sample was blood, either unsorted or a sorted T cell fraction (not recorded which). These receptors were taken from a male donor with ankylosing spondylitis or in good health (not recorded which). CDR3s include the opening cysteine and the closing phenylalanine or tryptophan. Fields, in order: CDR3 protein, V gene, J gene, clone size. Clone size is stated in some rows and not others, as once, few, many or a class when expanded.

CDR3 protein: CASSEREGQYF
V gene: TRBV2
J gene: TRBJ2-7
clone size: few

CDR3 protein: CASSDQVRGEQFF
V gene: TRBV4-2
J gene: TRBJ2-1
clone size: NA

CDR3 protein: CASSPGTPLFSSYYNEQFF
V gene: TRBV27
J gene: TRBJ2-1
clone size: many

CDR3 protein: CASSLGPHRVVDEKLFF
V gene: TRBV7-9
J gene: TRBJ1-4
clone size: many

CDR3 protein: CASSHTGGRDEQYF
V gene: TRBV3-1
J gene: TRBJ2-7
clone size: NA

CDR3 protein: CATKGSVRLGIQYF
V gene: TRBV6-2/TRBV6-3
J gene: TRBJ2-4
clone size: few

CDR3 protein: CASSLISGGVAKNIQYF
V gene: TRBV12-3/TRBV12-4
J gene: TRBJ2-4
clone size: many

CDR3 protein: CASRPSERGGQETQYF
V gene: TRBV6-1
J gene: TRBJ2-5
clone size: many

CDR3 protein: CASSLTSSGTDTQYF
V gene: TRBV7-9
J gene: TRBJ2-3
clone size: many

CDR3 protein: CSAREGTTYNEQFF
V gene: TRBV20-1
J gene: TRBJ2-1
clone size: many

CDR3 protein: CASSDPLAGKLAKNIQYF
V gene: TRBV6-1
J gene: TRBJ2-4
clone size: few

CDR3 protein: CASSRGTWSPYGYTF
V gene: TRBV27
J gene: TRBJ1-2
clone size: NA

CDR3 protein: CSIKGGTPVEQYF
V gene: TRBV29-1
J gene: TRBJ2-7
clone size: many

CDR3 protein: CASSLVTDSYNRNIQYF
V gene: TRBV5-6
J gene: TRBJ2-4
clone size: NA

CDR3 protein: CASSPGQGAWDTQYF
V gene: TRBV5-1
J gene: TRBJ2-3
clone size: many

CDR3 protein: CASSLGLNEKLFF
V gene: TRBV12-3/TRBV12-4
J gene: TRBJ1-4
clone size: many

CDR3 protein: CASSEKGYEQYF
V gene: TRBV10-1
J gene: TRBJ2-7
clone size: NA

CDR3 protein: CAWSLGGFEAFF
V gene: TRBV30
J gene: TRBJ1-1
clone size: NA

CDR3 protein: CASSFSDDPYSPLHF
V gene: TRBV5-1
J gene: TRBJ1-6
clone size: many

CDR3 protein: CASDRSGSAYNEQFF
V gene: TRBV2
J gene: TRBJ2-1
clone size: many

CDR3 protein: CASTTRTWTPTQYF
V gene: TRBV12-3/TRBV12-4
J gene: TRBJ2-3
clone size: NA

CDR3 protein: CASTGQGVGNQPQHF
V gene: TRBV21-1
J gene: TRBJ1-5
clone size: many

CDR3 protein: CASSLAGLAGGNSYNEQFF
V gene: TRBV5-1
J gene: TRBJ2-1
clone size: many

CDR3 protein: CASLALGENIQYF
V gene: TRBV6-6
J gene: TRBJ2-4
clone size: many

CDR3 protein: CASSSGQRLSYNEQFF
V gene: TRBV5-1
J gene: TRBJ2-1
clone size: many

CDR3 protein: CSAPTGTRSNQPQHF
V gene: TRBV20-1
J gene: TRBJ1-5
clone size: many

CDR3 protein: CASSLGQGLSGANVLTF
V gene: TRBV12-3/TRBV12-4
J gene: TRBJ2-6
clone size: many

CDR3 protein: CSVEDRGQGIAYEQYF
V gene: TRBV29-1
J gene: TRBJ2-7
clone size: many

CDR3 protein: CASSQYGTGGVQPQHF
V gene: TRBV6-1
J gene: TRBJ1-5
clone size: many

CDR3 protein: CASRINRAGNTEAFF
V gene: TRBV6-1
J gene: TRBJ1-1
clone size: many

CDR3 protein: CASSSQGGTEAFF
V gene: TRBV5-1
J gene: TRBJ1-1
clone size: many

CDR3 protein: CSAGQGTEKLFF
V gene: TRBV20-1
J gene: TRBJ1-4
clone size: many

CDR3 protein: CASSPSGDRGFYEQYF
V gene: TRBV27
J gene: TRBJ2-7
clone size: NA

CDR3 protein: CASSFGGSWPDTQYF
V gene: TRBV12-3/TRBV12-4
J gene: TRBJ2-3
clone size: many

CDR3 protein: CASSLWSPLGRDGYTF
V gene: TRBV5-1
J gene: TRBJ1-2
clone size: many

CDR3 protein: CASTLGQTLSYEQYF
V gene: TRBV11-2
J gene: TRBJ2-7
clone size: few

CDR3 protein: CASSGQSEKLFF
V gene: TRBV19
J gene: TRBJ1-4
clone size: many

CDR3 protein: CASSLVRTSGRGTDTQYF
V gene: TRBV7-8
J gene: TRBJ2-3
clone size: NA

CDR3 protein: CASSLSGTSYEQYF
V gene: TRBV5-6
J gene: TRBJ2-7
clone size: many

CDR3 protein: CASSDRTGGYGYTF
V gene: TRBV10-1
J gene: TRBJ1-2
clone size: NA

CDR3 protein: CASSIPGLQRKDGELFF
V gene: TRBV11-2
J gene: TRBJ2-2
clone size: NA

CDR3 protein: CASSQPLKGAEQFF
V gene: TRBV4-2
J gene: TRBJ2-1
clone size: NA